The 5 T cell receptor beta chains reported below all come from one sample, sequenced in a study of cytomegalovirus exposure and HLA in healthy donors. PCR primers comprised 60 Vbeta and 13 Jbeta primers. Clones were sequenced by immunoSEQ multiplex PCR, and TCRdb holds only the in-frame ones, with some missing. The table includes around 200,000 clones, 75% to 85% detected once. The sequencing input was PBMCs. These TCRs come from a girl aged 2 to 10 in good health and CMV-seropositive.

In this sample, this clone turned up once. The chain has TRBV30 and TRBJ2-1, with 8 positions matching TRBD1. Unmatched junction bases numbered 6, after V lost 3 bases and J lost 8 bases. The CDR3 is 13 residues long. Germline assignment: CDR1 GTSNPN and CDR2 SVGIG (reference sequence). For the CDR3, the DNA is TGTGCCTGGAGGGGACAGGCCAGGCATGAGCAGTTCTTC. Translation gives CAWRGQARHEQFF.

This chain joins TRBV6-6 and TRBJ2-7; 7 nucleotides line up with TRBD2. V trimming: 0 bases; J trimming: 3 bases; junction bases outside the gene matches: 2. The germline V gene has CDR1 MNHNY and CDR2 SVGAGI (reference sequence). CDR3 length: 14 amino acids. Written as DNA, the CDR3 is TGTGCCAGCAGTTACTCGGGGGGGATCTACGAGCAGTACTTC. Amino acids: CASSYSGGIYEQYF.

V and J are TRBV30 and TRBJ2-1; TRBD2 matches 8 bases. V shed 3 bases and J 10 bases; nucleotides not matched to a gene: 17. The germline CDR1 and CDR2 sequences are GTSNPN and SVGIG (reference sequence). The length of the CDR3 is 16 residues. CDR3 bases: TGTGCCTGGAGCCCACTCGGCGCGGGAGGTAGGTCCGAGCAGTTCTTC. Translated: CAWSPLGAGGRSEQFF.

The J gene is TRBJ2-2, the V gene TRBV7-8, with a tentative D call TRBD2 (6 bases). Trimming cost V 5 bases and J 2 bases, with 12 bases left between them. CDR1 is SGHVS and CDR2 is FQNEAQ in the germline V gene. The CDR3 loop spans 15 amino acids. The CDR3 loop reads CASSRRDSNTGELFF. The CDR3 DNA reads TGTGCCAGCAGCCGACGGGACTCCAACACCGGGGAGCTGTTTTTT.

The chain employs TRBV6-1 and TRBJ1-1; 7 bases are a match to TRBD1. Germline trimming cut 6 bases from V and 1 base from J; bases unmatched to any gene: 2. The CDR3 is 13 amino acids. Germline CDR1 reads MNHNS; CDR2 reads SASEGT. The CDR3 spells CASSRQGNTEAFF. As DNA, the CDR3 is TGTGCCAGCAGCCGACAGGGGAACACTGAAGCTTTCTTT.